Below are 15 T cell receptor beta chains sequenced from a single sample in a study of response to subunit inactivated influenza vaccine. TCRdb re-called the RT-PCR reads with MiXCR, one entry per CDR3 protein. The data hold hundreds of thousands of distinct CDR3 sequences, with over 25% observed a single time. Source: CD4+ T cells sorted from PBMCs, taken 5 days after vaccination. All receptors derive from a man aged 50 or older who received an inactivated influenza vaccine.

In this sample, this clonotype turned up a few times. This chain uses TRBV11-1 with TRBJ1-2, with 8 bases matching TRBD1. This CDR3 contains 20 residues. Germline assignment: CDR1 SGHAT and CDR2 FQDESV (reference sequence). V shed 2 bases and J 0 bases; nucleotides not matched to a gene: 17. As DNA, the CDR3 is TGTGCCAGCAGCTTACTTGGCCGACAGGGGCGCTCCCTAGCTAACTATGGCTACACCTTC. Protein product: CASSLLGRQGRSLANYGYTF.

The chain combines TRBV2 with TRBJ1-2; TRBD1 is a possible D gene (5 bases). The CDR3 is 13 amino acids. Trimming cost V 4 bases and J 4 bases, with 10 bases left between them. Germline CDR1 SNHLY, CDR2 FYNNEI. CDR3 coding DNA: TGTGCCAGCAGTGTTCGGACAATCTATGGCTACACCTTC. As protein: CASSVRTIYGYTF.

This clonotype was found a few times. The V call is TRBV6-2 or TRBV6-3, the J call TRBJ1-5; the D gene is possibly TRBD1 (6 bases). The CDR3 sequence is 14 residues long. Between the trimmed V and J ends, which lost 0 bases and 6 bases, there was a span of 9 bases. Germline V CDR1 and CDR2: MNHEY, SVGEGT. CDR3 loop: CASSYSGGLQPQHF. CDR3 sequence (DNA): TGTGCCAGCAGTTACTCAGGGGGACTTCAGCCCCAGCATTTT.

This clonotype was seen repeatedly, ten times or more. This chain uses TRBV5-1 with TRBJ1-6; 7 nucleotides match TRBD1. Germline CDR1 reads SGHRS; CDR2 reads YFSETQ. Trimming cost V 1 base and J 8 bases; bases outside gene matches: 6. The CDR3 contains 15 residues. CDR3 DNA: TGCGCCAGCAGCTTGAATTGGCAGGGGGATTCACCCCTCCACTTT. Its translation is CASSLNWQGDSPLHF.

The chain combines TRBV20-1 with TRBJ2-5, with a weak D call TRBD1 (5 bases). The germline V gene encodes CDR1 DFQATT and CDR2 SNEGSKA (reference sequence). Between the trimmed V and J ends, which lost 1 base and 4 bases, there was a span of 7 bases. This CDR3 region has 12 residues. The CDR3 DNA sequence: TGCAGTGCTAGAGGCAGGGCAGAGACCCAGTACTTC. It yields the protein CSARGRAETQYF.

The rearrangement links TRBV29-1 to TRBJ2-6; D unclear. Germline values: CDR1 SQVTM, CDR2 ANQGSEA. With 7 bases removed from V and 1 base from J, the gap between germline ends came to 8 bases. CDR3 length: 13 amino acids. The CDR3 DNA sequence: TGCAGCGGGCAACTATCTGGGGCCAACGTCCTGACTTTC. It encodes CSGQLSGANVLTF.

The table lists this clonotype with many counts. The chain is built from TRBV29-1 and TRBJ2-1, with D possibly matching TRBD2 (5 bases). The CDR3 totals 13 residues. V gave up 6 bases and J gave up 5 bases, with 14 bases separating them. The germline V gene has CDR1 SQVTM and CDR2 ANQGSEA. CDR3 loop: CSVKDGLHNEQFF. CDR3 coding DNA: TGCAGCGTAAAAGACGGACTCCACAATGAGCAGTTCTTC.

V is TRBV11-2 and J is TRBJ1-2; the D gene is possibly TRBD1 (5 bases). Germline CDR1 and CDR2: SGHAT and FQNNGV. This CDR3 has 18 residues. Trimming left V 5 bases short and J 1 base short, with 23 bases between. In DNA form, the CDR3 reads TGTGCCAGCAGCCCCGGGGGACGGACTAAAATGCATAACTATGGCTACACCTTC. Its translation: CASSPGGRTKMHNYGYTF.

The chain carries TRBV11-1 and TRBJ2-7, with D maybe TRBD2 (5 bases). Germline assignment: CDR1 SGHAT and CDR2 FQDESV (reference sequence). The CDR3 sequence is 15 residues long. Trimming took 5 bases from V and 0 from J, leaving 14 bases between them. The CDR3 DNA reads TGTGCCAGCAGCCTTGGTGGAGGTTACTCCTACGAGCAGTACTTC. Translated: CASSLGGGYSYEQYF.

This clonotype has ten or more counts. The chain combines TRBV29-1 with TRBJ2-6; the D gene is possibly TRBD2 (5 bases). The V and J ends lost 6 bases and 0 bases respectively, with 12 bases between them. The CDR3 spans 15 residues. The germline V gene has CDR1 SQVTM and CDR2 ANQGSEA. CDR3 sequence: CSVRVGGSGANVLTF. The CDR3 region has the DNA TGCAGCGTACGAGTAGGAGGCTCTGGGGCCAACGTCCTGACTTTC.

J is TRBJ1-5 and V is TRBV6-4; D is uncertain. Per the germline V gene, CDR1 is MRHNA and CDR2 is SNTAGT. The CDR3 is 13 residues long. V shed 4 bases and J shed 5 bases, with 9 bases lying between them. The CDR3 DNA sequence: TGTGCCAGCAGTGTGTTTTCCGATCAGCCCCAGCATTTT. As protein: CASSVFSDQPQHF.

This clonotype was observed a few times. Here the CDR3 DNA reads TGCGCCAGCAGCCGGGACGCCAAAGAGACCCAGTACTTC. Protein: CASSRDAKETQYF. The chain combines TRBV5-1 with TRBJ2-5, with D possibly being TRBD1 or TRBD2 (5 bases each). CDR1 is SGHRS, CDR2 YFSETQ, per germline. V was shortened by 4 bases and J by 3 bases, with 10 bases between the two germline ends. The CDR3 runs 13 residues.

V is TRBV29-1 and J is TRBJ2-1, with 10 bases lining up with TRBD2. The CDR3 is made up of 14 amino acids. Unmatched junction bases numbered 6, after V lost 5 bases and J lost 5 bases. In germline, CDR1 is SQVTM, CDR2 ANQGSEA. This CDR3 reads CSVRRTSGHNEQFF. The CDR3 DNA sequence: TGCAGCGTTCGGCGGACTAGCGGCCACAATGAGCAGTTCTTC.

This clonotype has only one observation. This rearrangement joins TRBV3-1 to TRBJ1-5, with D unclear. The CDR3 consists of 15 residues. V was pared by 5 bases and J by 4 bases, with 15 bases between. Germline V gene sequence: CDR1 LGHDT, CDR2 YNNKEL (reference sequence). The CDR3 here is CASSSTSAKNQPQHF. CDR3 bases: TGTGCCAGCAGCTCCACATCGGCCAAAAATCAGCCCCAGCATTTT.

This clonotype was seen more than once but under ten times. CDR3 sequence: CATSDLGSDTQYF. The CDR3 DNA sequence: TGTGCCACCAGTGATTTGGGATCAGATACGCAGTATTTT. The V gene is TRBV24-1, the J gene TRBJ2-3; D is uncertain. The CDR3 contains 13 residues. V was clipped by 0 bases and J by 4 bases, with 4 bases between them. Germline loops: CDR1 KGHDR, CDR2 SFDVKD.